The 10 T cell receptor beta chains presented below share a single source sample, sequenced in a study of shared clonotypes between healthy human individuals. Using immunoSEQ multiplex PCR, the repertoire was profiled, and TCRdb retains in-frame clones only, with some absent. Here the sample spans 1.4 million or so clones, approximately 98.5% being singletons. The sample was naive CD4+ T cells sorted from blood. As for subset: CD45RA+ positively selected. These TCRs come from a man aged 25-45 years in good health.

This rearrangement joins TRBV7-2 to TRBJ2-3; 7 bases line up with TRBD2. Germline lookup yields CDR1 SGHTA and CDR2 FQGNSA. This CDR3 region has 15 residues. Trimming cost V 0 bases and J 6 bases; bases outside gene matches: 6. The CDR3 here is CASSLAGGPGDTQYF. The DNA of the CDR3 is TGTGCCAGCAGCTTAGCGGGAGGGCCCGGGGATACGCAGTATTTT. The whole variable domain, filled in from reference TRBV7-2 and TRBJ2-3, reads GAGVSQSPSNKVTEKGKDVELRCDPISGHTALYWYRQSLGQGLEFLIYFQGNSAPDKSGLPSDRFSAERTGGSVSTLTIQRTQQEDSAVYLCASSLAGGPGDTQYFGPGTRLTVL.

The table lists this clone with a count of one. This CDR3 is CASIRAVGHYGYTF. CDR3 nucleotides: TGTGCCAGCATAAGGGCAGTCGGGCACTATGGCTACACCTTC. The chain has TRBV6-1 and TRBJ1-2; no clear D. V dropped 7 bases and J dropped 3 bases, with 15 bases sitting between them. This CDR3 spans 14 amino acids. Germline CDR1 is MNHNS and CDR2 is SASEGT.

The gene calls are TRBV5-1 and TRBJ1-4; the D gene is possibly TRBD1 (6 bases). Trimming took off 0 bases at V and 4 bases at J, with 7 bases between the two ends. From germline, CDR1 is SGHRS and CDR2 YFSETQ. The CDR3 covers 14 residues. The CDR3 DNA reads TGCGCCAGCAGCTTGGTACAGGGTAATGAAAAACTGTTTTTT. This encodes CASSLVQGNEKLFF.

In DNA, the CDR3 is TGTGCCAGCAGCCAAGAACTAGCGGGAGCGAATACGCAGTATTTT. As protein: CASSQELAGANTQYF. The rearrangement uses TRBV14 and TRBJ2-3; TRBD2 agrees at 11 bases. The CDR3 length is 15 residues. The junction had 3 bases not matched to a gene; V was cut back by 0 bases and J by 7 bases. Germline V gene lookup returns CDR1 SGHDN and CDR2 FVKESK. The full variable domain, with the rest looked up from reference TRBV14 and TRBJ2-3, is EAGVTQFPSHSVIEKGQTVTLRCDPISGHDNLYWYRRVMGKEIKFLLHFVKESKQDESGMPNNRFLAERTGGTYSTLKVQPAELEDSGVYFCASSQELAGANTQYFGPGTRLTVL.

The chain is built from TRBV5-1 and TRBJ2-7; TRBD2 is a possible D gene (6 bases). Trimming took off 1 base at V and 1 base at J, with 15 bases between the two ends. CDR1 and CDR2 from the germline V gene are SGHRS and YFSETQ. The CDR3 length is 16 residues. CDR3 nucleotide sequence: TGCGCCAGCAGCTTGAGAGCGGACGCGGGGTCCTACGAGCAGTACTTC. This encodes CASSLRADAGSYEQYF.

The J gene is TRBJ2-7, the V gene TRBV7-8; D is possibly TRBD1 (5 bases). The CDR3 consists of 16 residues. Deletions cut 5 bases from V and 0 bases from J, with 17 bases between. Germline CDR1 reads SGHVS; CDR2 reads FQNEAQ. As DNA, the CDR3 is TGTGCCAGCAGCCCTGGGGCCGATAGGGGCTCCTACGAGCAGTACTTC. It encodes CASSPGADRGSYEQYF.

Only one count was recorded for this clone. The chain is built from TRBV6-1 and TRBJ2-7, with D hard to call. The V end lost 6 bases, the J end lost 3 bases, and 12 bases lay between the germline ends. Germline CDR1 reads MNHNS; CDR2 reads SASEGT. The CDR3 sequence is 13 residues long. CDR3: CASSRGPYYEQYF. The CDR3 coding sequence is TGTGCCAGCAGCAGAGGACCTTACTACGAGCAGTACTTC.

The gene calls are TRBV4-1 and TRBJ2-5; TRBD1 agrees at 8 bases. Trimming removed 0 bases from V and 1 base from J; junction bases left unmatched: 4. CDR1 is MGHRA and CDR2 is YSYEKL in the germline V gene. The CDR3 spans 16 residues. The CDR3 sequence is CASSQEGQVFQETQYF. CDR3 in DNA: TGCGCCAGCAGCCAAGAGGGACAGGTATTCCAAGAGACCCAGTACTTC.

V is TRBV7-2 and J is TRBJ2-1, with TRBD2 as a possible D gene (5 bases). V was clipped by 1 base and J by 15 bases, with 16 bases between them. Germline V gene data show CDR1 as SGHTA and CDR2 as FQGNSA. CDR3 size: 13 residues. The CDR3 protein is CASSLVVGRGPFF. Here the CDR3 DNA reads TGTGCCAGCAGCTTAGTTGTCGGCCGGGGTCCGTTCTTC.

The chain uses TRBV28 and TRBJ2-2; TRBD1 is a possible D gene (5 bases). The V end was cut by 3 bases, the J end by 4 bases, with 12 bases between. The germline V gene encodes CDR1 MDHEN and CDR2 SYDVKM. This CDR3 contains 15 residues. CDR3 sequence (DNA): TGTGCCAGCAGTTTCTTGGCAGGGCCCACCGGGGAGCTGTTTTTT. Translating gives CASSFLAGPTGELFF.